The following is a T cell receptor (beta chain) sequence with its context. The protocol was immunoSEQ multiplex PCR, while the TCRdb copy is restricted to in-frame clones and leaves out a portion. Of hundreds of thousands of clones in the sample, 85% were seen once. The germline CDR1 and CDR2 sequences are SGHTA and FQGTGA. This CDR3 has 22 residues. V shed 5 bases and J 0 bases; nucleotides not matched to a gene: 25. These data come from a study of blood T cell repertoires in COVID-19. On the study more broadly: PBMCs, B-cell-depleted T cells, or T cells were the source of the cDNA or gDNA that made up the material.

The source of this sequence is a man aged 45-65 years with active or convalescent COVID-19. The rearrangement uses TRBV7-3 and TRBJ2-5, with 9 bases aligning to TRBD1. The sequencing input was peripheral blood. CDR3 protein: CASSLNPVSGTGRSVHQETQYF. The CDR3 nucleotides are TGTGCCAGCAGCCTGAATCCTGTAAGCGGGACAGGGAGATCGGTACACCAAGAGACCCAGTACTTC. Full variable domain (remainder filled in from reference TRBV7-3 and TRBJ2-5): GAGVSQTPSNKVTEKGKYVELRCDPISGHTALYWYRQSLGQGPEFLIYFQGTGAADDSGLPNDRFFAVRPEGSVSTLKIQRTERGDSAVYLCASSLNPVSGTGRSVHQETQYFGPGTRLLVL.